This T cell receptor beta chain originates from a study of human T cells and chemical hapten exposure. Study overall: TCR yields differed between samples (mainly from small differences in pooled library volume).

Single cDNA molecules in the library carried unique molecular identifiers attached during preparation. As handled by the study authors: A per-sample median of about 100,000 TCRs was observed, with counts ranging from roughly 20,000 to 690,600. From the reads, TCRdb called clonotypes with MiXCR, one entry per CDR3 protein. It is TCRdb's table, rather than the study itself, that gives the V and J calls and clone size. The sample lists 120,000 or so distinct CDR3 sequences, about 7.7% seen once, with 1.4% in the top ten. Germline lookup yields CDR1 SNHLY and CDR2 FYNNEI. The CDR3 covers 15 residues. With 7 bases clipped from V and 0 bases from J, the junction kept 6 bases outside the gene matches. Turning to this clonotype: The target antigen is unknown.

Total RNA extraction was carried out from unfractionated whole blood. Study-wide points: With DPC sensitization, TCRs exceeding 1 in 1000 frequency showed no change.

The receptor's source is a human donor in good health. Some clones in this sample may be carry-over from other donors' samples. The chain is built from TRBV2 and TRBJ2-7; 10 bases agree with TRBD1. The sequenced material came from whole blood. CDR3: CASTYGTGDSYEQYF. In nucleotides, the CDR3 is TGTGCCAGCACCTACGGGACAGGGGACTCCTACGAGCAGTACTTC.